This T cell receptor (beta chain) comes out of a study of blood T cells in healthy people across ages. For the study at large: Roughly one uniquely barcoded beta molecule per two T cells was captured.

This clonotype was counted only a few times. Its target is unknown. Germline V CDR1 and CDR2: SQVTM, ANQGSEA. V was trimmed by 4 bases and J by 5 bases, leaving 17 bases between them. CDR3 length: 14 residues. Study-wide points: Compared with aged donors, long-lived donors showed fewer expanded clones, suggesting selection.

Using a J-beta primer mix together with a sample-barcoded 5' primer, a second PCR was run for 7 to 11 cycles. TCRdb re-derived calls from the 5' RACE reads in MiXCR, one entry per CDR3 protein. The data contain over a million distinct CDR3 sequences, 35% to 45% of them singletons. Sequenced input: blood. The rearrangement joins TRBV29-1 to TRBJ1-2; tentatively, D is TRBD1 (6 bases). This receptor was identified in a woman under 30 in good health. CDR3 amino acids: CSVVRGERVYGYTF. CDR3 bases: TGCAGCGTTGTGAGGGGGGAGAGGGTATATGGCTACACCTTC.